This is a list of T cell receptor beta chains from one sample in a study of blood T cell repertoires in COVID-19. Sequenced by immunoSEQ multiplex PCR; TCRdb stores in-frame clones only, minus some. Of a few hundred thousand clones in the sample, roughly 80% were seen once. Specimen: peripheral blood. The receptors come from a woman in her sixties or seventies with acute or convalescent COVID-19. The CDR3 runs from the conserved cysteine through the conserved F or W. D genes are given only for firm matches. The size of a clone is reported for some rows only, either as once, few or many, or as a class for expanded clones.

J gene: TRBJ2-1; clone size: -; D gene: -; V gene: TRBV2; CDR3 protein: CASSETPYPVYNEQFF; CDR3 DNA: TGTGCCAGCAGTGAAACCCCGTACCCGGTATACAATGAGCAGTTCTTC
J gene: TRBJ2-1; clone size: -; D gene: -; V gene: TRBV5-4; CDR3 protein: CASSFRGHNEQFF; CDR3 DNA: TGTGCCAGCAGCTTTCGAGGGCACAATGAGCAGTTCTTC
J gene: TRBJ2-3; clone size: -; D gene: TRBD1; V gene: TRBV5-4; CDR3 protein: CASSSGDRTDTQYF; CDR3 DNA: TGTGCCAGCAGCTCTGGGGACAGAACAGATACGCAGTATTTT
J gene: TRBJ1-3; clone size: -; D gene: -; V gene: TRBV7-9; CDR3 protein: CASSLGANTIYF; CDR3 DNA: TGTGCCAGCAGCTTAGGCGCAAACACCATATATTTT
J gene: TRBJ2-5; clone size: -; D gene: TRBD1; V gene: TRBV7-9; CDR3 protein: CASSYRGRETQYF; CDR3 DNA: TGTGCCAGCAGCTATAGGGGGCGGGAGACCCAGTACTTC
J gene: TRBJ2-4; clone size: -; D gene: -; V gene: TRBV12-3/TRBV12-4; CDR3 protein: CASSLAQGVQYF; CDR3 DNA: TGTGCCAGCAGTTTAGCGCAAGGGGTCCAGTACTTC
J gene: TRBJ2-1; clone size: -; D gene: -; V gene: TRBV29-1; CDR3 protein: CSVASPEQFF; CDR3 DNA: TGCAGCGTTGCATCCCCTGAGCAGTTCTTC
J gene: TRBJ1-3; clone size: -; D gene: -; V gene: TRBV12-3/TRBV12-4; CDR3 protein: CASSTTPGNTIYF; CDR3 DNA: TGTGCCAGCAGTACCACACCGGGAAACACCATATATTTT
J gene: TRBJ2-7; clone size: once; D gene: TRBD1; V gene: TRBV29-1; CDR3 protein: CSVTRDSSYEQYF; CDR3 DNA: TGCAGCGTTACCCGGGACAGCTCCTACGAGCAGTACTTC
J gene: TRBJ1-1; clone size: -; D gene: -; V gene: TRBV7-9; CDR3 protein: CATYPQGNTEAFF; CDR3 DNA: TGTGCCACTTACCCCCAGGGGAACACTGAAGCTTTCTTT
J gene: TRBJ1-2; clone size: -; D gene: -; V gene: TRBV10-1; CDR3 protein: CAGAYKATYGYTF; CDR3 DNA: TGCGCCGGGGCCTACAAAGCTACCTATGGCTACACCTTC
J gene: TRBJ1-1; clone size: -; D gene: -; V gene: TRBV12-3/TRBV12-4; CDR3 protein: CASTRRWDTEAFF; CDR3 DNA: TGTGCCAGCACCCGGCGGTGGGACACTGAAGCTTTCTTT
J gene: TRBJ1-1; clone size: -; D gene: TRBD1; V gene: TRBV28; CDR3 protein: CASRTGGTNTEAFF; CDR3 DNA: TGTGCCAGCAGGACAGGGGGCACGAACACTGAAGCTTTCTTT
J gene: TRBJ2-1; clone size: -; D gene: TRBD2; V gene: TRBV18; CDR3 protein: CASSPPMGEGNEQFF; CDR3 DNA: TGTGCCAGCTCACCACCGATGGGGGAGGGGAATGAGCAGTTCTTC
J gene: TRBJ1-1; clone size: few; D gene: TRBD1; V gene: TRBV14; CDR3 protein: CASSQAGTGNTEAFF; CDR3 DNA: TGTGCCAGCAGCCAGGCCGGGACAGGGAACACTGAAGCTTTCTTT
J gene: TRBJ1-5; clone size: once; D gene: -; V gene: TRBV30; CDR3 protein: CAWSVQGNQPQHF; CDR3 DNA: TGTGCCTGGAGTGTACAGGGCAATCAGCCCCAGCATTTT
J gene: TRBJ2-7; clone size: few; D gene: TRBD1; V gene: TRBV4-1; CDR3 protein: CASSPGQGQYYEQYF; CDR3 DNA: TGCGCCAGCAGCCCCGGACAGGGACAATACTACGAGCAGTACTTC
J gene: TRBJ1-1; clone size: -; D gene: -; V gene: TRBV4-1; CDR3 protein: CASSRGDRNTEAFF; CDR3 DNA: TGCGCCAGCAGCCGAGGCGACAGGAACACTGAAGCTTTCTTT
J gene: TRBJ1-1; clone size: -; D gene: -; V gene: TRBV6-2/TRBV6-3; CDR3 protein: CASSRSGTQAFF; CDR3 DNA: TGTGCCAGCAGTCGATCAGGAACCCAAGCTTTCTTT
J gene: TRBJ1-2; clone size: -; D gene: TRBD1; V gene: TRBV6-6; CDR3 protein: CASSYEQGAYGYTF; CDR3 DNA: TGTGCCAGCAGTTACGAGCAGGGGGCCTATGGCTACACCTTC
J gene: TRBJ2-2; clone size: -; D gene: -; V gene: TRBV5-1; CDR3 protein: CASNDRSSNTGELFF; CDR3 DNA: TGCGCCAGCAATGACAGGTCGTCGAACACCGGGGAGCTGTTTTTT
J gene: TRBJ2-7; clone size: -; D gene: -; V gene: TRBV6-5; CDR3 protein: CASSYSQDKRYEQYF; CDR3 DNA: TGTGCCAGCAGTTACTCCCAAGATAAGCGATACGAGCAGTACTTC